The 21 T cell receptor beta chains given below trace back to one sample, sequenced in a study of blood T cell repertoires in COVID-19. Measured with immunoSEQ multiplex PCR; TCRdb has only the in-frame clones, and not every one. The sample contains some 240,000 clones, about 80% of which appear only once. Specimen: PBMCs or T cells enriched from blood (not recorded which). All receptors come from a man between 25 and 39 years old with acute COVID-19.

The rearrangement uses TRBV5-1 and TRBJ1-4; 7 bases fit TRBD1. The CDR3 contains 15 residues. CDR1 SGHRS and CDR2 YFSETQ come from the germline V gene. Unmatched junction bases numbered 5, after V lost 0 bases and J lost 6 bases. DNA for the CDR3: TGCGCCAGCAGCTTGGCGACAGGGAAGGATGAAAAACTGTTTTTT. The encoded protein is CASSLATGKDEKLFF.

The chain has TRBV30 and TRBJ2-2, with 9 bases matching TRBD1. The germline CDR1 and CDR2 sequences are GTSNPN and SVGIG (reference sequence). The J segment lost 3 bases and the V segment lost 2 bases, leaving 4 bases of the junction unmatched. The CDR3 consists of 15 residues. The CDR3 DNA follows: TGTGCCTGGAGTATCTGGGACAGGGACACCGGGGAGCTGTTTTTT. Translating gives CAWSIWDRDTGELFF.

The rearrangement joins TRBV11-2 to TRBJ1-2; TRBD1 is a possible D gene (6 bases). Trimming removed 5 bases at V and 7 bases at J, with 17 bases between. Germline V lookup: CDR1 SGHAT, CDR2 FQNNGV. The CDR3 is made up of 14 amino acids. The CDR3 region has the DNA TGTGCCAGCAGCCACCTACAGGGTGCGGGTGGCTACACCTTC. Its protein is CASSHLQGAGGYTF.

The chain recombines TRBV19 with TRBJ1-1; D is unresolved. This CDR3 has 12 amino acids. The V end was cut by 9 bases, the J end by 5 bases, with 13 bases between. Germline V gene data show CDR1 as LNHDA and CDR2 as SQIVND (reference sequence). As DNA, the CDR3 is TGTGCCAGCACCCGGGGAGGGACTGAAGCTTTCTTT. Translating it yields CASTRGGTEAFF.

This chain connects TRBV28 to TRBJ1-3; 10 bases fit TRBD1. The CDR3 loop spans 15 amino acids. V lost 5 bases to trimming and J lost 7 bases; unmatched junction nucleotides: 8. Per the germline V gene, CDR1 is MDHEN and CDR2 is SYDVKM. The CDR3 DNA follows: TGTGCCAGCAGTACGACAGGGGGCGGTGGGAACACCATATATTTT. This encodes CASSTTGGGGNTIYF.

This chain joins TRBV27 and TRBJ1-1, with D possibly being TRBD1 (6 bases). Germline V lookup: CDR1 MNHEY, CDR2 SMNVEV (reference sequence). The CDR3 length is 14 residues. Trimming stripped 3 bases from V and 4 bases from J, with 12 bases between. The CDR3 loop is CASSLSSGATEAFF. The CDR3 nucleotides read TGTGCCAGCAGTTTGTCTTCAGGGGCCACTGAAGCTTTCTTT.

The rearrangement uses TRBV7-9 and TRBJ1-3; D is perhaps TRBD1 (5 bases). CDR1 is SEHNR, CDR2 FQNEAQ, per germline (reference sequence). CDR3 size: 16 residues. V lost 1 base and J lost 2, with 12 bases in between. The CDR3 is CASSLGQPGPGNTIYF. CDR3 in DNA: TGTGCCAGCAGCTTAGGACAGCCCGGCCCTGGAAACACCATATATTTT.

This clone came up once. The rearrangement joins TRBV30 to TRBJ1-1; D call uncertain. This CDR3 is built from 14 residues. The ends were cut back, 2 bases at V and 5 bases at J, with 15 bases in the middle. CDR1 and CDR2 (germline): GTSNPN, SVGIG (reference sequence). DNA for the CDR3: TGTGCCTGGAGTATCCGCAGCGCGGGGACTGAAGCTTTCTTT. Translating gives CAWSIRSAGTEAFF.

This clone was detected once. This chain links TRBV5-5 with TRBJ2-5; 7 nucleotides line up with TRBD2. The J segment lost 1 base and the V segment lost 2 bases, leaving 8 bases of the junction unmatched. The length of the CDR3 is 16 residues. CDR1 is SGHKS and CDR2 is YYEKEE in the germline V gene (reference sequence). The CDR3 loop reads CASSFSGGGVQETQYF. The CDR3 DNA reads TGTGCCAGCAGCTTTTCTGGGGGAGGGGTCCAAGAGACCCAGTACTTC.

The chain uses TRBV4-1 and TRBJ1-1; perhaps TRBD1 as D (5 bases). Trimming left V 1 base short and J 0 bases short, with 12 bases between. This CDR3 spans 16 amino acids. Looked up from germline, CDR1 is MGHRA and CDR2 is YSYEKL. The CDR3 loop reads CASSQGWNRMNTEAFF. The CDR3 DNA sequence: TGCGCCAGCAGCCAAGGATGGAACAGGATGAACACTGAAGCTTTCTTT.

The chain combines TRBV2 with TRBJ1-2; no clear D. CDR3 length: 13 amino acids. V was trimmed by 3 bases and J by 1 base, leaving 6 bases between them. Per the germline V gene, CDR1 is SNHLY and CDR2 is FYNNEI. CDR3 coding DNA: TGTGCCAGCAGTGACAGGATTAACTATGGCTACACCTTC. Its translation is CASSDRINYGYTF.

J is TRBJ1-1 and V is TRBV5-4, with D possibly TRBD1 on 5 matching bases. V dropped 1 base and J dropped 1 base, with 8 bases sitting between them. Per germline, CDR1 SGHNT and CDR2 YYREEE (reference sequence). CDR3 size: 14 residues. The CDR3 here is CASSLSGGNTEAFF. CDR3 sequence (DNA): TGTGCCAGCAGCTTGTCGGGGGGGAACACTGAAGCTTTCTTT.

This chain connects TRBV6-1 to TRBJ2-4, with 8 bases lining up with TRBD1. The CDR3 length is 17 residues. Germline V gene lookup returns CDR1 MNHNS and CDR2 SASEGT. The V gene end was trimmed by 1 base and the J gene end by 4 bases; junction bases not matched to a gene: 9. The CDR3 is CASSEVPGQGGKNIQYF. CDR3 DNA: TGTGCCAGCAGTGAAGTCCCCGGACAGGGTGGGAAAAACATTCAGTACTTC.

The chain links TRBV18 to TRBJ2-1; 8 bases line up with TRBD2. The CDR3 runs to 16 residues. After removal of 2 bases from V and 6 bases from J, the junction contained 9 bases not matched to a gene. Germline lookup yields CDR1 KGHSH and CDR2 LQKENI. The CDR3 loop is CASSPNSGKFFNEQFF. In nucleotides, the CDR3 is TGTGCCAGCTCACCAAATAGCGGGAAGTTTTTCAATGAGCAGTTCTTC.

The chain recombines TRBV29-1 with TRBJ2-1, with 10 nucleotides matching TRBD1. The CDR3 has 12 residues. Per the germline V gene, CDR1 is SQVTM and CDR2 is ANQGSEA. V lost 4 bases, J lost 9 bases, and 3 bases stayed unmatched. In DNA form, the CDR3 reads TGCAGCGTTGCCGGGACAGGGGTTGAGCAGTTCTTC. It codes for CSVAGTGVEQFF.

This clone occurred once. The genes are TRBV7-9 and TRBJ1-2; weak D call: TRBD1 (5 bases). Germline V gene sequence: CDR1 SEHNR, CDR2 FQNEAQ (reference sequence). V was trimmed by 0 bases and J by 5 bases, leaving 16 bases between them. The CDR3 length is 16 residues. CDR3 sequence reads: CASSLALGQAPYGYTF. Here the CDR3 DNA reads TGTGCCAGCAGCTTAGCGCTTGGACAAGCGCCTTATGGCTACACCTTC. Variable domain in full (rest from reference TRBV7-9 and TRBJ1-2): DTGVSQNPRHKITKRGQNVTFRCDPISEHNRLYWYRQTLGQGPEFLTYFQNEAQLEKSRLLSDRFSAERPKGSFSTLEIQRTEQGDSAMYLCASSLALGQAPYGYTFGSGTRLTVV.

The J gene is TRBJ1-4, the V gene TRBV10-2; TRBD1 matches 8 bases. Germline loops: CDR1 WSHSY, CDR2 SAAADI. The CDR3 covers 14 residues. Losses at the gene ends were 4 bases for V and 5 bases for J; bases not matched to a gene: 3. CDR3 DNA sequence: TGCGCCAGCAGTGGGACAGGGAGGAATGAAAAACTGTTTTTT. Its translation is CASSGTGRNEKLFF.

This clone occurred a few times. The chain couples TRBV21-1 to TRBJ2-1; TRBD2, the D gene given by the table, was not confirmed from the DNA. TRBV21-1 is a pseudogene segment. The length of the CDR3 is 13 residues. The CDR3 loop is CASKRVPYNEQFF. For the CDR3, the DNA is TGTGCCAGCAAGCGGGTACCCTACAATGAGCAGTTCTTC.

The chain combines TRBV28 with TRBJ1-3; D might be TRBD1 (6 bases). Trimming pared 6 bases from V and 4 bases from J, leaving 16 bases between. Germline values: CDR1 MDHEN, CDR2 SYDVKM. This CDR3 comprises 15 residues. In DNA form, the CDR3 reads TGTGCCAGCAGGGGTTCTGGGGGCGCAGGAAACACCATATATTTT. Residues: CASRGSGGAGNTIYF.

A note on this clone: The same CDR3 is also encoded by other DNA sequences in this sample. The CDR3 region is CASSLGQYQETQYF. DNA for the CDR3: TGCGCCAGCAGCTTGGGACAGTACCAAGAGACCCAGTACTTC. The chain carries TRBV5-1 and TRBJ2-5; maybe TRBD1 (5 bases). The CDR3 loop spans 14 amino acids. Germline CDR1 and CDR2: SGHRS and YFSETQ. The V end was cut by 0 bases, the J end by 0 bases, with 6 bases between.

The chain combines TRBV19 with TRBJ2-1; 9 positions match TRBD1. Germline-derived CDR1 and CDR2 are LNHDA and SQIVND (reference sequence). This CDR3 has 14 residues. V was clipped by 10 bases and J by 7 bases; unmatched bases: 11. The CDR3 sequence is CATRGTGKRNEQFF. The CDR3 DNA reads as TGTGCCACGAGGGGGACAGGGAAACGGAATGAGCAGTTCTTC. Drawing the rest from reference TRBV19 and TRBJ2-1, the complete variable domain is DGGITQSPKYLFRKEGQNVTLSCEQNLNHDAMYWYRQDPGQGLRLIYYSQIVNDFQKGDIAEGYSVSREKKESFPLTVTSAQKNPTAFYLCATRGTGKRNEQFFGPGTRLTVL.